This TCR beta chain was identified in a study of neoadjuvant anti-PD-1 for oral cavity cancer (dated by TCRdb to the early 2020s). In the study overall: Patients mostly received three to four biweekly doses of nivolumab at 3 mg/kg before curative-intent surgical resection. The parent correlative cohort had about a dozen patients and a response rate of about 35%. A fourth nivolumab dose was given around day 43 to patients without progression, and definitive surgical resection was performed in those patients on days 50-56. Under RECIST 1.1, a patient counted as a responder if showing complete response, partial response or stable disease, and as a non-responder if showing progression. The investigation overall reported the following: Higher pretreatment blood TCRbeta clonality and lower post-treatment tumor TCRbeta clonality were correlated with higher pretreatment blood Treg/Th17 ratios. TCR analyses included only three patients per response group, and the authors called for larger cohorts for validation. Within PBMCs, T cell clonality (Gini index) was significantly higher in non-responders than responders after neoadjuvant nivolumab.

What this sample's time point label stands for: before neoadjuvant nivolumab. Patients had been newly diagnosed with stage II-IVA oral cavity squamous cell carcinoma, and no prior systemic or radiation treatment had been given to the patients. The cohort was composed of patients with HPV-negative, locally advanced oral cavity squamous cell carcinoma. Peripheral blood mononuclear cells were analyzed directly and were not maintained or expanded in culture. The samples were obtained from a longitudinal correlative study of a single-arm phase II trial testing neoadjuvant nivolumab in oral cavity squamous cell carcinoma. Genomic DNA-based TCRbeta sequencing was performed on subject-matched pre- and post-treatment PBMCs and tumors from three responders and three non-responders. Peripheral blood mononuclear cells were collected once before nivolumab treatment and again after treatment, at the time of surgery. The Maxwell RSC DNA from Cells kit was used to isolate genomic DNA from PBMCs.

For deep sequencing, PBMC libraries mostly used roughly 0.5 ug of input genomic DNA, with six replicates for each sample. Following the manufacturer's instructions, the team built TCRbeta libraries using the immunoSEQ hsTCRbeta kit. An Illumina NovaSeq 6000 S4 flow cell was used to sequence the final libraries, which had first been combined to 3 nM. As for how the authors treated the data: Raw data preprocessing and quality control were performed with the immunoSEQ Analyzer. The analysis was restricted to productive rearrangements, with each unique CDR3 amino acid sequence defining a clonotype. Repertoire clonality was estimated as the Gini-Simpson index, computed with the R package tcR. Gini indices were compared with Student's t test, and associations with tumor size change were assessed by Pearson correlation. Held by TCRdb, this immuneACCESS table contains in-frame sequences only and omits some clones. Under half of the omission traces to an unresolved V gene where checked; the cause of the rest is unknown. V, J and clone size are taken as reported in that table, and D and trimming were inferred from the DNA itself. This sample lists around 15,000 clones; about 67% were detected once. The ten largest clones take up around 2.6% of the sample.

For this chain, trimming is 4 bases at the V end and 2 bases at the J end, and the number of junction bases without a gene match is 6. The CDR3 spans 14 residues, from the cysteine through the phenylalanine. Solely the CDR3 DNA is kept, with 42 bases framed from the first base. The germline V gene specifies SGHRS as CDR1 and YFSETQ as CDR2. Note on this clone: What antigen it recognizes has not been identified. The sample holds no much larger clone one base away, and base qualities are not on file.

The chain is assembled from TRBV5-1 and TRBJ2-7; 7 nucleotides in the junction match TRBD1. This receptor was taken from a person between 35 and 79 years old with oral cavity squamous cell carcinoma. Sequences were derived from PBMCs, sampled before nivolumab (anti-PD-1) treatment. The CDR3 reads CASSQGQIPYEQYF. The nucleotides are TGCGCCAGCAGCCAGGGACAGATCCCCTACGAGCAGTACTTC. Outside the CDR3, residues come from the reference TRBV5-1 and TRBJ2-7 proteins, so the full variable domain is: KAGVTQTPRYLIKTRGQQVTLSCSPISGHRSVSWYQQTPGQGLQFLFEYFSETQRNKGNFPGRFSGRQFSNSRSEMNVSTLELGDSALYLCASSQGQIPYEQYFGPGTRLTVT.